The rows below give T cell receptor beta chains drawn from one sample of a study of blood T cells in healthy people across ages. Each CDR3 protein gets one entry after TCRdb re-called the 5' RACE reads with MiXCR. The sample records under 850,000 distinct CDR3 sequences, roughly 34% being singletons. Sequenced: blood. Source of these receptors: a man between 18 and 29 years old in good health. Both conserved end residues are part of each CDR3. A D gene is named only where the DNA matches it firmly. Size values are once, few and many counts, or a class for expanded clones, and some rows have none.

cdr3_nt: TGTGCCAGCAGTTGGGCCCGTGCGGGAGGCGCAGATACGCAGTATTTT; cdr3_aa: CASSWARAGGADTQYF; clone_size: .; j_call: TRBJ2-3; d_call: TRBD2; v_call: TRBV12-3/TRBV12-4
cdr3_nt: TGTGCCAGCAGCTTGGACAGGGGAGGGTACCAAGAGACCCAGTACTTC; cdr3_aa: CASSLDRGGYQETQYF; clone_size: few; j_call: TRBJ2-5; d_call: TRBD1; v_call: TRBV7-9
cdr3_nt: TGTGCCAGCAGCCAAGATGGGGCGGCTAGCACAGATACGCAGTATTTT; cdr3_aa: CASSQDGAASTDTQYF; clone_size: .; j_call: TRBJ2-3; d_call: .; v_call: TRBV14
cdr3_nt: TGCAGTGCTTTTAGGGGCAATCAGCCCCAGCATTTT; cdr3_aa: CSAFRGNQPQHF; clone_size: .; j_call: TRBJ1-5; d_call: .; v_call: TRBV20-1
cdr3_nt: TGTGCCAGCAGTTTCAACAGGATCAATGAGCAGTTCTTC; cdr3_aa: CASSFNRINEQFF; clone_size: few; j_call: TRBJ2-1; d_call: .; v_call: TRBV27
cdr3_nt: TGCAGTGCTCGAAAACAGGGGGCAAGGGAAAAACTGTTTTTT; cdr3_aa: CSARKQGAREKLFF; clone_size: many; j_call: TRBJ1-4; d_call: TRBD1; v_call: TRBV20-1
cdr3_nt: TGCGCCAGCAGCCATAGACCCGGGACGGAGAGCTCCTACGAGCAGTACTTC; cdr3_aa: CASSHRPGTESSYEQYF; clone_size: .; j_call: TRBJ2-7; d_call: .; v_call: TRBV4-1
cdr3_nt: TGTGCCAGCAGCCAAGCCCTAGCGAGGACTTTAAACTATGGCTACACCTTC; cdr3_aa: CASSQALARTLNYGYTF; clone_size: few; j_call: TRBJ1-2; d_call: .; v_call: TRBV14
cdr3_nt: TGTGCCAGCAGCTCCCCGGGGAGTGCAAAGACCCAGTACTTC; cdr3_aa: CASSSPGSAKTQYF; clone_size: few; j_call: TRBJ2-5; d_call: .; v_call: TRBV7-2
cdr3_nt: TGTGCCAGCAGCCAAGTTGGAGGGTTCGAGCAGTACTTC; cdr3_aa: CASSQVGGFEQYF; clone_size: .; j_call: TRBJ2-7; d_call: .; v_call: TRBV3-1